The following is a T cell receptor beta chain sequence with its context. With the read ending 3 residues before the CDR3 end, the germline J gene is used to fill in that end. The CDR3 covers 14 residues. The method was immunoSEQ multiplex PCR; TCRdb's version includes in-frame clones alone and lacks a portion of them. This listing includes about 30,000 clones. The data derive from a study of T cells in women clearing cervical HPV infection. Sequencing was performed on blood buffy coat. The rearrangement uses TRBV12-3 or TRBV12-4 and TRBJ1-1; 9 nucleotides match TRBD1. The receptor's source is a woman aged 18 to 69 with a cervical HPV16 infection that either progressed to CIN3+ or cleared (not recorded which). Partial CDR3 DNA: TGTGCCAGCAGTACCCGGGACAGGGCGGGACAG. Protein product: CASSTRDRAGQ. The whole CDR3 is CASSTRDRAGQAFF.